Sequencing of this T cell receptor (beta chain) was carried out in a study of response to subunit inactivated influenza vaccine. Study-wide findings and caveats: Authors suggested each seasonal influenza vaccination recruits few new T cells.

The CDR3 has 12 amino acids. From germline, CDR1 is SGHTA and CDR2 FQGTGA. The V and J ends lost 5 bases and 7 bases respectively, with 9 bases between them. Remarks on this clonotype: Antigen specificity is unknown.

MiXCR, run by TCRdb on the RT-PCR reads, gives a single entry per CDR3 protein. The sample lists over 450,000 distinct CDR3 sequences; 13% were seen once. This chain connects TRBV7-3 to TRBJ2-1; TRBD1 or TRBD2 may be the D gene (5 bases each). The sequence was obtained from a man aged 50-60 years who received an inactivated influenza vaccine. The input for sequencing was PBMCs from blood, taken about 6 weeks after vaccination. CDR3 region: CASSRDQNEQFF. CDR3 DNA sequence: TGTGCCAGCAGCCGGGACCAGAATGAGCAGTTCTTC.